This T cell receptor (beta chain) was captured by sequencing in a study of T cell responses to AZD1222 COVID-19 vaccine. This table comes from immunoSEQ multiplex PCR, and its TCRdb copy is limited to in-frame clones, with some not included. This table has 150,000 or so clones, around 89% appearing once. In germline, CDR1 is MNHEY, CDR2 SVGAGI. The CDR3 is 14 residues long. V was pared by 6 bases and J by 0 bases, with 2 bases of the junction left unmatched. V and J are TRBV6-5 and TRBJ1-3; TRBD1 aligns across 7 bases. The sequence derives from an adult in good health. The sample here was peripheral blood, taken on day 0 of AZD1222 vaccination. CDR3 sequence reads: CASSDRASGNTIYF. The CDR3 DNA follows: TGTGCCAGCAGCGACAGGGCCTCTGGAAACACCATATATTTT.